These 28 T cell receptor beta chains were sequenced from one sample in a study of blood T cells in healthy people across ages. PCR was performed a second time for 7 to 11 cycles using a sample-barcoded 5' primer and a J-beta primer mix. TCRdb reprocessed the 5' RACE reads via MiXCR and lists one record per CDR3 protein. The sample has some 560,000 distinct CDR3 sequences, 25% to 35% seen once. The sample also formed part of further work on T cells of mothers and their children.

The sequenced sample was blood. These receptors were collected from a boy aged 2 to 9 in good health.

The table lists this clonotype with a count of one. The rearrangement links TRBV29-1 to TRBJ2-7; 9 nucleotides match TRBD1. Germline assignment: CDR1 SQVTM and CDR2 ANQGSEA. V gave up 0 bases and J gave up 2 bases; unmatched junction bases: 5. The CDR3 totals 15 residues. CDR3 bases: TGCAGCGTTGAAGAACGCGGGACAGGGACCTACGAGCAGTACTTC. Its protein is CSVEERGTGTYEQYF.

A few counts support this clonotype. The rearrangement uses TRBV25-1 and TRBJ2-5; 7 bases map to TRBD1. The V gene end was trimmed by 4 bases and the J gene end by 2 bases; junction bases not matched to a gene: 7. Per the germline V gene, CDR1 is MGHDK and CDR2 is SYGVNS. The CDR3 totals 15 residues. CDR3 sequence (DNA): TGTGCCAGCAGTGCCCTGAGGGGGCTTCAAGAGACCCAGTACTTC. Its protein is CASSALRGLQETQYF.

V is TRBV15 and J is TRBJ2-3; TRBD2 matches 14 bases. From germline, CDR1 is LNHNV and CDR2 YYDKDF (reference sequence). CDR3 length: 19 amino acids. With V trimmed by 3 bases and J by 2 bases, 10 bases remained unmatched. CDR3 bases: TGTGCCACCAGCAGCCCCCCTCGGACTAGCGGGGGGATCACAGATACGCAGTATTTT. It encodes CATSSPPRTSGGITDTQYF.

This clonotype was seen a handful of times. The chain has TRBV6-5 and TRBJ1-2; TRBD1 aligns across 7 bases. V trimming: 7 bases; J trimming: 4 bases; junction bases outside the gene matches: 12. The CDR3 has 15 residues. In germline, CDR1 is MNHEY, CDR2 SVGAGI. CDR3 nucleotides: TGTGCCAGCAAAATAGCGACAGGGCCCCTCTATGGCTACACCTTC. This gives the protein CASKIATGPLYGYTF.

This chain's CDR3 is CAIGGQGEGYTF. In DNA form, the CDR3 reads TGTGCCATCGGCGGACAGGGAGAAGGCTACACCTTC. The J gene is TRBJ1-2, the V gene TRBV12-3 or TRBV12-4, with 8 bases identical to TRBD1. The CDR3 consists of 12 residues. The V segment lost 10 bases and the J segment 8 bases; nucleotides outside the gene matches: 9.

The chain joins TRBV4-3 to TRBJ1-1; D ambiguous. From germline, CDR1 is LGHNA and CDR2 YSLEER. This CDR3 contains 11 residues. V dropped 8 bases and J dropped 4 bases, with 8 bases sitting between them. The CDR3 DNA is TGCGCCAGCTCCGAGGGCACTGAAGCTTTCTTT. Its translation: CASSEGTEAFF.

This clonotype has just a few counts. The CDR3 loop is CASSSSSDYSGKLFF. CDR3 bases: TGTGCCAGCAGCTCATCCTCAGACTATTCTGGAAAACTGTTTTTT. V is TRBV28 and J is TRBJ1-4; D ambiguous. The CDR3 has 15 amino acids. V shed 6 bases and J shed 10 bases, with 21 bases lying between them. Per the germline V gene, CDR1 is MDHEN and CDR2 is SYDVKM.

The chain carries TRBV5-6 and TRBJ1-2, with D possibly TRBD1 on 6 matching bases. Germline-derived CDR1 and CDR2 are SGHDT and YYEEEE. V lost 4 bases, J lost 4 bases, and 17 bases lay in between. This CDR3 has 15 residues. In DNA, the CDR3 is TGTGCCAGCAGCCGTCGGGCAGGGGTAGGCTATGGCTACACCTTC. Encoded protein: CASSRRAGVGYGYTF.

The chain recombines TRBV5-1 with TRBJ2-1; the match to TRBD1 covers 7 bases. TRBJ2-7 explains the end of the DNA better; the J call may be wrong. CDR1 is SGHRS and CDR2 is YFSETQ in the germline V gene. This CDR3 spans 14 amino acids. CDR3 sequence: CASSLEQGTYEQYF. In nucleotides, the CDR3 is TGCGCCAGCAGCTTGGAACAGGGGACATACGAGCAGTACTTC.

The V call is TRBV11-2, the J call TRBJ1-2; 11 bases are a match to TRBD1. The CDR3 loop spans 16 amino acids. V lost 5 bases, J lost 3 bases, and 8 bases stayed unmatched. Per the germline V gene, CDR1 is SGHAT and CDR2 is FQNNGV. The CDR3 loop is CASSLMRGQGDYGYTF. CDR3 bases: TGTGCCAGCAGCCTTATGAGGGGACAGGGGGACTATGGCTACACCTTC.

The V call is TRBV6-2 or TRBV6-3, the J call TRBJ2-1; 7 nucleotides agree with TRBD2. Germline lookup yields CDR1 MNHEY and CDR2 SVGEGT. This CDR3 region has 16 residues. Trimming cost V 6 bases and J 0 bases; bases outside gene matches: 8. This CDR3 reads CASRGLGKSSYNEQFF. The CDR3 coding sequence is TGTGCCAGCAGAGGACTAGGAAAGAGCTCCTACAATGAGCAGTTCTTC.

This clonotype was observed a few times. The V call is TRBV29-1, the J call TRBJ2-7; 9 bases are shared with TRBD2. The junction had 7 bases not matched to a gene; V was cut back by 5 bases and J by 2 bases. The CDR3 totals 14 residues. In germline, CDR1 is SQVTM, CDR2 ANQGSEA. CDR3 sequence: CSVTLAGKTYEQYF. The CDR3, as DNA: TGCAGCGTTACGCTAGCGGGGAAAACCTACGAGCAGTACTTC.

This clonotype was counted a few times. The rearrangement uses TRBV27 and TRBJ2-5, with 8 bases that match TRBD1. Judging by the DNA end, TRBJ2-7 fits better; the J call may be wrong. Germline assignment: CDR1 MNHEY and CDR2 SMNVEV (reference sequence). The CDR3 covers 15 residues. DNA of the CDR3: TGTGCCAGCAGCCCAAGGACAGGGACCACCTACGAGCAGTACTTC. Its translation: CASSPRTGTTYEQYF.

This clonotype was counted only a few times. The chain couples TRBV6-2 or TRBV6-3 to TRBJ2-1; D is undetermined. Germline V lookup: CDR1 MNHEY, CDR2 SVGEGT. V lost 0 bases to trimming and J lost 5 bases, with 5 bases between them. The CDR3 is 13 amino acids. Written as DNA, the CDR3 is TGTGCCAGCAGTTACTCCTTAAACAATGAGCAGTTCTTC. Translated: CASSYSLNNEQFF.

On this clonotype itself: In this CDR3 the conserved last residue, phenylalanine or tryptophan, is missing, so a read error is likely. The chain recombines TRBV5-4 with TRBJ2-6; D is perhaps TRBD2 (6 bases). V shed 0 bases and J shed 2 bases, with 9 bases lying between them. Germline CDR1 and CDR2: SGHNT and YYREEE (reference sequence). This CDR3 contains 16 residues. DNA of the CDR3: TGTGCCAGCAGCTTGGCGTGGAGGGCTGGGGCCAACGTCCTGACTCTC. Translation: CASSLAWRAGANVLTL.

This chain uses TRBV7-9 with TRBJ2-1; perhaps TRBD2 as D (6 bases). V shed 6 bases and J shed 9 bases, with 9 bases lying between them. The CDR3 runs 11 residues. The germline gives CDR1 SEHNR, CDR2 FQNEAQ (reference sequence). For the CDR3, the DNA is TGTGCCAGCAGGGAGGGAATTGAGCAGTTCTTC. The encoded protein is CASREGIEQFF.

The chain uses TRBV10-3 and TRBJ2-7, with no clear D. The DNA matches TRBJ2-5 better at its end, which makes the J call doubtful. The CDR3 loop spans 14 amino acids. Germline V gene lookup returns CDR1 ENHRY and CDR2 SYGVKD. CDR3 nucleotide sequence: TGTGCCATCAGTGAGTCTGCCATCCAAGAGACCCAGTACTTC. Protein product: CAISESAIQETQYF.

The V call is TRBV20-1, the J call TRBJ2-2; a weak D match, TRBD1 (5 bases). Per germline, CDR1 DFQATT and CDR2 SNEGSKA (reference sequence). The CDR3 spans 15 residues. Trimming removed 5 bases at V and 3 bases at J, with 16 bases between. CDR3 region: CSAARPAGHTGELFF. DNA of the CDR3: TGCAGTGCTGCCCGGCCGGCAGGGCACACCGGGGAGCTGTTTTTT.

This chain joins TRBV12-3 or TRBV12-4 and TRBJ2-3; D call uncertain. The CDR3 length is 15 residues. The V gene lost 6 bases and the J gene lost 4 bases, with 17 bases spanning the gap. CDR3 amino acids: CASSFAAVGSDTQYF. Written as DNA, the CDR3 is TGTGCCAGCAGCTTTGCGGCAGTGGGGTCAGATACGCAGTATTTT.

A few counts support this clonotype. V usage is TRBV6-2 or TRBV6-3 and J usage is TRBJ2-5; tentative D call: TRBD1 (6 bases). The assigned J gene may be wrong: the sequence end matches TRBJ2-1 better. The CDR3 is 15 amino acids. Germline CDR1 is MNHEY and CDR2 is SVGEGT. CDR3 protein: CASSYQGPLGNEQFF. The DNA of the CDR3 is TGTGCCAGCAGTTACCAGGGGCCCCTCGGGAATGAGCAGTTCTTC.

The rearrangement links TRBV7-2 to TRBJ2-1; a possible D gene is TRBD2 (6 bases). V was clipped by 1 base and J by 8 bases, with 15 bases between them. CDR1 is SGHTA and CDR2 is FQGNSA in the germline V gene. This CDR3 contains 15 residues. The CDR3 sequence is CASSLEGGMGDEQFF. CDR3 DNA: TGTGCCAGCAGCTTAGAAGGCGGGATGGGCGATGAGCAGTTCTTC.

The V and J genes are TRBV12-3 or TRBV12-4 and TRBJ1-3; D perhaps matches TRBD1 (5 bases). The CDR3 is 14 amino acids. Trimming took 6 bases from V and 8 from J, leaving 17 bases between them. Here the CDR3 DNA reads TGTGCCAGCAGCCTCGGGACTGCGTCGGACACCATATATTTT. Amino acid sequence: CASSLGTASDTIYF.

This clonotype came up once. The chain carries TRBV12-3 or TRBV12-4 and TRBJ1-3; possible D gene TRBD1, 6 bases. Trimming cost V 4 bases and J 0 bases, with 10 bases left between them. This CDR3 region has 15 residues. DNA of the CDR3: TGTGCCAGCAGTTCCGGACAGAGCTCTGGAAACACCATATATTTT. This encodes CASSSGQSSGNTIYF.

V is TRBV11-2 and J is TRBJ2-5; D unresolved. Gene TRBJ2-7 matches the end of the DNA better, so the J call may be wrong. This CDR3 region has 12 residues. The germline CDR1 and CDR2 sequences are SGHAT and FQNNGV. The CDR3 DNA is TGTGCCAGCAGCTTCGGGCTACCCGAGCAGTACTTC. The encoded protein is CASSFGLPEQYF.

This clonotype was found a few times. The rearrangement uses TRBV6-2 or TRBV6-3 and TRBJ2-5; no clear D gene. The CDR3 spans 15 residues. From germline, CDR1 is MNHEY and CDR2 SVGEGT. Trimming left V 8 bases short and J 7 bases short, with 23 bases between. Here the CDR3 DNA reads TGTGCCAGCCATTGGAAGACCGGGCGCGTAGGGACCCAGTACTTC. This gives the protein CASHWKTGRVGTQYF.

The chain is built from TRBV25-1 and TRBJ2-7; TRBD1 matches at 7 bases. CDR1 and CDR2 from the germline V gene are MGHDK and SYGVNS. The CDR3 loop spans 16 amino acids. The junction had 11 bases not matched to a gene; V was cut back by 4 bases and J by 2 bases. CDR3 nucleotides: TGTGCCAGCAGTGGAGAGACAGACAGGGCACCCTACGAGCAGTACTTC. Its translation is CASSGETDRAPYEQYF.

This clonotype was observed a few times. This chain joins TRBV7-9 and TRBJ2-7; 9 nucleotides line up with TRBD2. The V gene end was trimmed by 6 bases and the J gene end by 2 bases; junction bases not matched to a gene: 17. The CDR3 spans 18 residues. The germline gives CDR1 SEHNR, CDR2 FQNEAQ (reference sequence). The CDR3 protein is CASSSSSLAGPRTYEQYF. The CDR3, as DNA: TGTGCCAGCAGTTCCTCTTCCCTAGCGGGACCTAGGACCTACGAGCAGTACTTC. The whole variable domain, remainder taken from reference TRBV7-9 and TRBJ2-7, is DTGVSQNPRHKITKRGQNVTFRCDPISEHNRLYWYRQTLGQGPEFLTYFQNEAQLEKSRLLSDRFSAERPKGSFSTLEIQRTEQGDSAMYLCASSSSSLAGPRTYEQYFGPGTRLTVT.

This clonotype was observed a handful of times. The chain combines TRBV5-1 with TRBJ1-2, with D unresolved. V lost 3 bases, J lost 5 bases, and 20 bases lay in between. This CDR3 comprises 16 residues. The germline gives CDR1 SGHRS, CDR2 YFSETQ. The CDR3 is CASSSPRTERAYGYTF. The CDR3 bases are TGCGCCAGCAGCTCCCCCCGGACGGAGAGAGCTTATGGCTACACCTTC. The variable domain in full, completed from reference TRBV5-1 and TRBJ1-2, reads KAGVTQTPRYLIKTRGQQVTLSCSPISGHRSVSWYQQTPGQGLQFLFEYFSETQRNKGNFPGRFSGRQFSNSRSEMNVSTLELGDSALYLCASSSPRTERAYGYTFGSGTRLTVV.